Listed below are T cell receptor beta chains from one sample, sequenced in a study of T cells in Graves' hyperthyroidism and ophthalmopathy. MiXCR was run by TCRdb on the multiplex PCR reads, yielding one entry per CDR3 protein. The table records about 340,000 distinct CDR3 sequences, around 23% of them present only once. Sample: blood. The receptors here all came from a woman aged 45 to 65 with Graves' hyperthyroidism. Each CDR3 is given with its conserved first and last residue. A D gene is named only where the DNA matches it firmly. Clone size is not always given. Where it is, it says once, few, many or a class for expanded clones.

>TRBV28|NA|many|TRBJ2-7
TGTGCCAGCAGTTCAACCGCTGCCGGAATTAGCTCCTACGAGCAGTACTTC
CASSSTAAGISSYEQYF
>TRBV28|NA|few|TRBJ2-5
TGTGCCAGCAGTGTCTCCGGGACACACCAAGAGACCCAGTACTTC
CASSVSGTHQETQYF
>TRBV5-1|TRBD2|few|TRBJ2-7
TGCGCCAGCAGAGACCTAGCGGGGAGGCAGAGTGAGCAGTACTTC
CASRDLAGRQSEQYF
>TRBV3-1|TRBD2|NA|TRBJ2-3
TGTGCCAGCAGCATCCCCGGGACTACCACAGATACGCAGTATTTT
CASSIPGTTTDTQYF
>TRBV28|TRBD2|once|TRBJ2-1
TGTGCCAGCACCCCGGTACCCCGGGGACTAGCGGGGTTTGAGCAGTTCTTC
CASTPVPRGLAGFEQFF
>TRBV5-1|NA|many|TRBJ2-5
TGCGCCAGCAGCTTGGTTTCAGGGAACCCTCAAGAGACCCAGTACTTC
CASSLVSGNPQETQYF
>TRBV27|NA|many|TRBJ2-7
TGTGCCAGCAGTAAGGGCCATATGACCTACGAGCAGTACTTC
CASSKGHMTYEQYF
>TRBV6-1|NA|many|TRBJ1-3
TGTGCCAGCAGGGCGACGACACACGGAAACACCATATATTTT
CASRATTHGNTIYF
>TRBV4-1|TRBD2|few|TRBJ2-3
TGCGCCAGCAGCCAATCCCTGCCGGGGGAGGGCCCACAAAATACGCAGTATTTT
CASSQSLPGEGPQNTQYF
>TRBV19|TRBD1|many|TRBJ1-2
TGTGCCAGTAGTACGACAGGGAAGGATGGCTACACCTTC
CASSTTGKDGYTF
>TRBV12-3/TRBV12-4|NA|many|TRBJ2-1
TGTGCCAGCAGTTTAATGGGCAGCCCCTACAATGAGCAGTTCTTC
CASSLMGSPYNEQFF
>TRBV2|NA|few|TRBJ2-7
TGTGCCAGCAGTGAAAGGTTCCAGGGGAGTGTAAGGGAGCAGTACTTC
CASSERFQGSVREQYF
>TRBV20-1|TRBD2|few|TRBJ2-2
TGCAGTGCCCGCCCGACTAGCGGGGGGGCAAACACCGGGGAGCTGTTTTTT
CSARPTSGGANTGELFF
>TRBV6-1|TRBD2|many|TRBJ2-7
TGTGCCAGCAGTACTCGGACTAGCGGGAGAAACGACGAGCAGTACTTC
CASSTRTSGRNDEQYF
>TRBV5-1|NA|many|TRBJ2-7
TGCGCCAGCAGCTCCCCGCAAGCGAGCTCCTACGAGCAGTACTTC
CASSSPQASSYEQYF
>TRBV4-1|TRBD2|NA|TRBJ2-7
TGCGCCAGCAGCCAAGCCAGCGGGAGGGCCCTCTACGAGCAGTACTTC
CASSQASGRALYEQYF
>TRBV28|TRBD1|many|TRBJ1-3
TGTGCCAGCAGCCCGACAGGGGCTACTGGAAACACCATATATTTT
CASSPTGATGNTIYF
>TRBV29-1|TRBD1|many|TRBJ2-7
TGCAGCGTACAGGGGGCGGGCTACGAGCAGTACTTC
CSVQGAGYEQYF
>TRBV5-1|NA|few|TRBJ2-7
TGCGCCAGCAGCCCGGGTCTAGAGGTCACCTACGAGCAGTACTTC
CASSPGLEVTYEQYF
>TRBV15|NA|few|TRBJ2-3
TGTGCCACCAGCAGAGGGACGGGAACAGATACGCAGTATTTT
CATSRGTGTDTQYF
>TRBV28|NA|many|TRBJ2-2
TGTGCCAGCAGTTTAGCGGGCAGGGGCAACACCGGGGAGCTGTTTTTT
CASSLAGRGNTGELFF
>TRBV28|NA|few|TRBJ2-7
TGTGCCAGCAGTTCATCCGTCCGGGACGAGCAGTACTTC
CASSSSVRDEQYF
>TRBV3-1|NA|many|TRBJ1-1
TGTGCCAGCAGTACGACTCGCACTGAAGCTTTCTTT
CASSTTRTEAFF
>TRBV7-9|NA|many|TRBJ1-4
TGTGCCAGCAGCCGGACGAGGGGGTTTTATGAAAAACTGTTTTTT
CASSRTRGFYEKLFF
>TRBV5-1|NA|NA|TRBJ2-2
TGCGCCAGCAGCCAGGACCTGGGGAACACCGGGGAGCTGTTTTTT
CASSQDLGNTGELFF
>TRBV28|NA|many|TRBJ1-6
TGTGCCAGCACCGTCCCTCTTACAGGGCCACCCCTCCACTTT
CASTVPLTGPPLHF
>TRBV12-3/TRBV12-4|NA|NA|TRBJ1-2
TGTGCCAGCAGGGGTACCGTACAGGGCCGGGGCTACACCTTC
CASRGTVQGRGYTF
>TRBV2|NA|NA|TRBJ1-1
TGTGCCAGCAGTCCAAACAGAGGATGGACTGAAGCTTTCTTT
CASSPNRGWTEAFF
>TRBV20-1|NA|many|TRBJ2-5
TGCAGTGCTATCCCCGTTTCGGGGTTAAGCCAAGAGACCCAGTACTTC
CSAIPVSGLSQETQYF
>TRBV27|TRBD2|many|TRBJ2-1
TGTGCCAGCAGTTACGGGAGGGCCCACAATGAGCAGTTCTTC
CASSYGRAHNEQFF
>TRBV28|TRBD2|NA|TRBJ2-3
TGTGCCAGCAGTTTCGGGGGAGCGGGGCCCGACTCGCAGTATTTT
CASSFGGAGPDSQYF
>TRBV3-1|NA|NA|TRBJ2-5
TGTGCCAGCAGCGCCATCTTAAAAGAGACCCAGTACTTC
CASSAILKETQYF
>TRBV28|NA|NA|TRBJ1-1
TGTGCCAGCATCTCACCGACGGCCAAGAACACTGAAGCTTTCTTT
CASISPTAKNTEAFF
>TRBV20-1|TRBD2|once|TRBJ2-2
TGCAGTGAAAGGCGGGGGGCGAACACCGGGGAGCTGTTTTTT
CSERRGANTGELFF
>TRBV20-1|TRBD2|many|TRBJ2-7
TGCAGTGTGGTAGCGGGAGGGAGGCAGTACTTC
CSVVAGGRQYF
>TRBV2|TRBD2|NA|TRBJ2-3
TGTGCCAGCAGTTTCGAGAGCGGGAGAACGCAGTATTTT
CASSFESGRTQYF
>TRBV7-2|NA|many|TRBJ2-2
TGTGCCAGCAGCCGGATTAACACCGGGGAGCTGTTTTTT
CASSRINTGELFF
>TRBV11-2|NA|many|TRBJ1-2
TGTGCCAGCGATTACGGCGGCAGCCTAAATGGCTACACCTTC
CASDYGGSLNGYTF
>TRBV11-2|NA|NA|TRBJ1-6
TGTGCCAGCAGCTTAGTTCCCGGGGATTTGGTTGGTAATTCACCCCTCCACTTT
CASSLVPGDLVGNSPLHF